These 5 T cell receptor beta chains came from one sample sequenced in a study of T cell responses to AZD1222 COVID-19 vaccine. Only in-frame clones appear in the TCRdb table, and some are missing; sequencing was by immunoSEQ multiplex PCR. Of about 140,000 clones in the sample, 93% were seen once. This material consisted of peripheral blood, taken on day 0 of MenACWY control vaccination. Receptor source: an adult in good health.

The chain uses TRBV29-1 and TRBJ1-3; D not resolved. This CDR3 region has 13 residues. The ends were cut back, 4 bases at V and 1 base at J, with 8 bases in the middle. The germline V gene encodes CDR1 SQVTM and CDR2 ANQGSEA. The CDR3: CSVVVSSGNTIYF. In DNA, the CDR3 is TGCAGCGTTGTAGTCAGTTCTGGAAACACCATATATTTT.

V and J are TRBV6-6 and TRBJ2-7; D possibly corresponds to TRBD1 (5 bases). Germline CDR1 and CDR2: MNHNY and SVGAGI (reference sequence). The CDR3 consists of 15 residues. V gave up 0 bases and J gave up 2 bases, with 11 bases separating them. DNA for the CDR3: TGTGCCAGCAGTTACTCGCCAGGGCCCCCCTACGAGCAGTACTTC. This sequence encodes CASSYSPGPPYEQYF.

The chain employs TRBV4-2 and TRBJ2-1; 8 bases are shared with TRBD2. The ends lost 4 bases at V and 7 bases at J; junction bases unmatched: 9. This CDR3 has 15 residues. Per germline, CDR1 LGHNA and CDR2 YNFKEQ. The CDR3 nucleotides read TGTGCCAGCAGCCCTGGGGAGCGGGAGTTTAATGAGCAGTTCTTC. It yields the protein CASSPGEREFNEQFF.

The gene calls are TRBV9 and TRBJ1-2; no clear D gene. Deletions cut 0 bases from V and 2 bases from J, with 5 bases between. Per germline, CDR1 SGDLS and CDR2 YYNGEE. There are 13 residues in the CDR3. In DNA form, the CDR3 reads TGTGCCAGCAGCGTAGAACAAAACTATGGCTACACCTTC. Translated, it gives CASSVEQNYGYTF.

As DNA, the CDR3 is TGCGCCAGCAGCTTGGCGGGGCGGCGGAATGAGCAGTTCTTC. Translation: CASSLAGRRNEQFF. The rearrangement uses TRBV5-1 and TRBJ2-1; the D call may be TRBD1 or TRBD2 (5 bases each). CDR1 is SGHRS and CDR2 is YFSETQ in the germline V gene. The CDR3 loop spans 14 amino acids. Trimming pared 0 bases from V and 7 bases from J, leaving 11 bases between.